This T cell receptor beta chain was observed in a study of T cells in Graves' hyperthyroidism and ophthalmopathy. Amplification of TCR beta CDR3 regions was performed using RNA transcripts as template. First-round RT-PCR with HTBI primers amplified the TCR CDR3 region. One entry per CDR3 protein results from TCRdb running MiXCR on the multiplex PCR reads. Of about 400,000 distinct CDR3 sequences listed, over 12% were seen once; the top ten hold 25% to 30%. This clonotype occurred many times. Its target is unknown. Study-wide findings and caveats: Prediction of ophthalmopathy progression came a median around 6 months pre-onset.

Criteria for exclusion of patients were uncontrolled infection, other autoimmune disease, pregnancy or lactation. This receptor was taken from a man between 45 and 60 years old with Graves' ophthalmopathy. Material: blood.

The DNA of the CDR3 is TGTGCCAGCTCACCGGGTTATGGAAATTCACCCCTCCACTTT. It codes for CASSPGYGNSPLHF. The V call is TRBV18, the J call TRBJ1-6; D remains unclear. This CDR3 spans 14 amino acids. Trimming pared 3 bases from V and 7 bases from J, leaving 10 bases between. CDR1 and CDR2 from the germline V gene are KGHSH and LQKENI.